A selection of T cell receptor beta chains follows, all from one sample in a study of long-term antiretroviral therapy in people with HIV. This table comes from immunoSEQ multiplex PCR, and its TCRdb copy is limited to in-frame clones, with some not included. The sample lists 35,000 to 45,000 clones, around 94% seen once, with about 3.6% in the top ten. Sequences were derived from unsorted PBMCs, sampled 4.1 years after starting antiretroviral therapy. Source of these receptors: a woman between 50 and 59 years old with HIV. Each CDR3 is given with its conserved first and last residue.

v_gene	j_gene	CDR3aa
TRBV9	TRBJ1-2	CASSVGSGGNYGYTF
TRBV11-1	TRBJ1-6	CASSLGAGDNSPLHF
TRBV7-2	TRBJ2-5	CASSLEQGPQETQYF
TRBV7-2	TRBJ1-2	CASSLRGGQGYTF
TRBV5-5	TRBJ2-7	CASSRDGGTSYEQYF
TRBV19	TRBJ1-6	CASSIPGEGTPLHF
TRBV7-9	TRBJ2-1	CASSLDGGYYNEQFF
TRBV25-1	TRBJ1-4	CASSESGTGGFNEKLFF
TRBV5-1	TRBJ2-1	CASSFIGGTSGGAGNEQFF
TRBV2	TRBJ1-1	CASRRDQDTEAFF
TRBV5-4	TRBJ2-2	CASSLPGAGELFF
TRBV4-1	TRBJ1-2	CASSLDRGRGYTF
TRBV19	TRBJ2-7	CASSGRGGQIYEQYF
TRBV7-9	TRBJ2-5	CASSPRVGAGETQYF
TRBV2	TRBJ2-2	CASSEASGGFAGELFF
TRBV4-3	TRBJ2-7	CASSQDLGQGAREQYF
TRBV6-1	TRBJ2-7	CASSNAGPPAYEQYF
TRBV9	TRBJ1-1	CASSGLGSTEAFF
TRBV7-2	TRBJ2-7	CASSWTGTPTYEQYF
TRBV7-6	TRBJ1-2	CASSTLGAGGFYGYTF